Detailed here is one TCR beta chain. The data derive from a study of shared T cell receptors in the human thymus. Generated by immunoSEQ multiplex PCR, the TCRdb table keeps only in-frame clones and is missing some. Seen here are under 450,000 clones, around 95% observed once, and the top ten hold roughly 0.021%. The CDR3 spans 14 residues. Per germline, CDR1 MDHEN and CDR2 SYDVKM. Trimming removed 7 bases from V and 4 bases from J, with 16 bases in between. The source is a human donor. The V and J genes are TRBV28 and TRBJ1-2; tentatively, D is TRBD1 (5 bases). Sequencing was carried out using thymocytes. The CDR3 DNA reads TGTGCCAGCACTCTTCGGGGGGGTCCCTATGGCTACACCTTC. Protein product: CASTLRGGPYGYTF.